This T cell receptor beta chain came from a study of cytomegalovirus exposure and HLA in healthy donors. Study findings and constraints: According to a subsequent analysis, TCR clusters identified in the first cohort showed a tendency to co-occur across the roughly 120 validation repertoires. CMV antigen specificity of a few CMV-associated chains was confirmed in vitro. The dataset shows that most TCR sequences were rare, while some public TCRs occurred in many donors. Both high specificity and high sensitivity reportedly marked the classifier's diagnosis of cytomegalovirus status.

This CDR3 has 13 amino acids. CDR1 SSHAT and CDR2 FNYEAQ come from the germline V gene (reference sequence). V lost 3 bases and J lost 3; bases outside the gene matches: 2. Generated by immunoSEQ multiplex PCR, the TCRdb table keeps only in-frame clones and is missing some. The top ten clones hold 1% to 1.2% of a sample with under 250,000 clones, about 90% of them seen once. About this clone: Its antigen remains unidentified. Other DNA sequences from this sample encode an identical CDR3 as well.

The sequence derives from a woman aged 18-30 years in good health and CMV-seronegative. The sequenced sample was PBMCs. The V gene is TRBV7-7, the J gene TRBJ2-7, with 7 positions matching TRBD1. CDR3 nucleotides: TGTGCCAGCAGCTTTGGGACAGACTACGAGCAGTACTTC. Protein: CASSFGTDYEQYF.